The following is a TCR beta chain sequence with its context. Many counts were recorded for this clonotype. Its antigen has not been determined. No much larger clone is present one base from it, and per-base qualities are unavailable. Preparation of the library involved RACE. This sample was sequenced with a NextSeq 500. During library preparation, unique molecular identifiers were attached to individual cDNA molecules so that TCRs could be counted quantitatively and reproducibly. Both TCR alpha and TCR beta chains were sequenced from each blood RNA sample. Regarding the original processing steps: Samples had a median of about 90,000 TCRs, with a range from about 23,224 to 700,000. V, J and CDR3 annotation of the TCR reads was carried out using the Decombinator software suite. Every sample was subsampled to the same number of TCRs (28,000) for the PS versus PT1 abundance plots. TCRs were defined as expanded if absent before sensitization and observed at least eight times at the 2-week time point. TCRdb redid the processing of the public reads, applying fastp at Q25 and MiXCR, and retained in-frame beta chains. Rows with a matching CDR3 protein are joined into one entry that keeps the most common DNA and genes. The V and J calls, along with clone size, are taken from TCRdb and not from the paper's own processing. This sample lists approximately 80,000 distinct CDR3 sequences; roughly 7.1% were detected once. Together, the top ten hold about 1.6% of the sample.

Explained via the paper, the time point label denotes: patch test 1, 2 weeks after DPC sensitization. This sample's treatment or condition label indicates: therapeutic diphenylcyclopropenone sensitization with weekly scalp DPC. Blood at each patch-test visit was drawn before the patch test was applied. Eligible patients were aged 18 to 70, diagnosed with alopecia, deemed suitable for DPC therapy, and excluded if pregnant. Unfractionated whole blood was collected in Tempus Blood RNA tubes, and total RNA was extracted from that blood. This sample was taken from a study of human T cells and chemical hapten exposure (dated by TCRdb to 2020 to 2022). Study-level background: For sensitization, 2% DPC in acetone was applied to a roughly 2 cm by roughly 2 cm area of upper inner arm skin. The mostly female patient cohort included alopecia areata with under or over 50% scalp involvement, alopecia totalis and alopecia universalis. Patch testing on the upper back used Finn chambers containing 0.01% DPC, with scoring done after 6 days according to International Contact Dermatitis Research Group standards. Blood samples were taken from patients before sensitization (week 0) and then at 2, 6 and about 24 weeks after DPC sensitization. Throughout the study period of 20 to 30 weeks, patients also received therapeutic DPC doses to the scalp every week. This study followed changes in the peripheral blood TCR repertoire in vivo during primary and secondary sensitization of alopecia patients to the hapten diphenylcyclopropenone (DPC). For TCR sequencing, blood came from twenty-nine alopecia patients at anywhere from one to four time points (pre-sensitization, 2, 6 and 24 weeks). Libraries were pooled for sequencing, and variation in per-sample TCR yields was attributed mainly to small differences in library volumes within the pool.

The CDR3 covers 15 residues, taking in both the cysteine and the phenylalanine. The kept DNA is CDR3 alone, 45 bases in frame from the first base. V lost 6 bases and J lost 0 bases; the stretch between them is 14 bases long. Taken from the germline V gene, the CDR1 and CDR2 loops are SNHLY and FYNNEI. Points the paper makes about the study in general: Because all patients had alopecia, a presumed autoimmune disease, the immune response of the patients might differ from that of healthy individuals. Repeated subsampling changed both the strength of the expansion versus patch-test correlation and the threshold at which the correlation became significant. Patch test score correlated positively with the number of PT1 expanded TCRs, reaching significance at thresholds 8, 16 and 32 but not at 4. Compared with pre-sensitization or healthy control sets, expanded TCRs formed significantly more large CDR3 similarity clusters, which is consistent with antigen-driven responses. DPC sensitization did not change the number of TCRs with a frequency above 1 in 1000, and there was no evidence of changes in global repertoire structure.

This clonotype was sampled from a woman in her thirties with alopecia areata. Some clones in this sample may be carry-over from other donors' samples. The sample in question was whole blood, obtained in connection with sensitization to the hapten diphenylcyclopropenone (DPC). The chain is made from TRBV2 and TRBJ1-1; there is no confident call for the D gene. The nucleotide sequence is given as TGTGCCAGCAGGCTTAACAGAGCCATGAACACTGAAGCTTTCTTT. Its product reads: CASRLNRAMNTEAFF.